This entry lists 24 T cell receptor beta chains sequenced from one sample in a study of shared clonotypes between healthy human individuals. The protocol was immunoSEQ multiplex PCR, while the TCRdb copy is restricted to in-frame clones and leaves out a portion. The sample shows around 2,000,000 clones, roughly 95% of them seen only once. Naive CD8 cells comprised CD45RO-negative, CCR7-positively selected cells, excluding terminally differentiated effector memory CD45RA+ cells. Sequencing was carried out using naive CD8+ T cells sorted from blood. Receptors were obtained from a young man in good health.

The V and J genes are TRBV2 and TRBJ2-1; D is unresolved. The germline V gene encodes CDR1 SNHLY and CDR2 FYNNEI. The V end lost 4 bases, the J end lost 0 bases, and 7 bases lay between the germline ends. The CDR3 runs 14 residues. For the CDR3, the DNA is TGTGCCAGCAGTGTTATCGACTCCTACAATGAGCAGTTCTTC. Translation gives CASSVIDSYNEQFF.

This chain joins TRBV6-5 and TRBJ2-2; D uncertain. Germline CDR1 is MNHEY and CDR2 is SVGAGI. V was trimmed by 2 bases and J by 5 bases, leaving 12 bases between them. The CDR3 contains 15 residues. The CDR3 coding sequence is TGTGCCAGCAGTTACGCTGAGGAAGGGACCGGGGAGCTGTTTTTT. Translated, it gives CASSYAEEGTGELFF.

The J gene is TRBJ2-1, the V gene TRBV27, with D perhaps TRBD1 (6 bases). Germline V gene lookup returns CDR1 MNHEY and CDR2 SMNVEV (reference sequence). The CDR3 is 15 residues long. The V end was cut by 5 bases, the J end by 7 bases, with 18 bases between. The CDR3 reads CASSPSWKGVNEQFF. The CDR3 nucleotides are TGTGCCAGCAGTCCCTCGTGGAAGGGGGTGAATGAGCAGTTCTTC.

The rearrangement uses TRBV13 and TRBJ2-7; TRBD2 matches 7 bases. Trimming cost V 4 bases and J 4 bases; bases outside gene matches: 19. The CDR3 length is 18 residues. The germline CDR1 and CDR2 sequences are PRHDT and FYEKMQ (reference sequence). The CDR3 DNA sequence: TGTGCCAGCAGCTCCCCGGGACTACTAGGATCGGGCCCTTACGAGCAGTACTTC. Amino acid sequence: CASSSPGLLGSGPYEQYF.

The chain employs TRBV30 and TRBJ2-7; 8 bases map to TRBD1. Trimming removed 2 bases from V and 3 bases from J; junction bases left unmatched: 6. This CDR3 comprises 14 residues. The germline gives CDR1 GTSNPN, CDR2 SVGIG (reference sequence). The CDR3 loop reads CAWSWGTGSYEQYF. For the CDR3, the DNA is TGTGCCTGGAGTTGGGGGACAGGCAGCTACGAGCAGTACTTC.

This chain joins TRBV6-5 and TRBJ1-1; D not certain. CDR3 length: 10 amino acids. The V end was cut by 9 bases, the J end by 5 bases, with 7 bases between. Germline CDR1 reads MNHEY; CDR2 reads SVGAGI. CDR3 loop: CASVTTEAFF. In nucleotides, the CDR3 is TGTGCCAGTGTTACTACTGAAGCTTTCTTT.

The genes are TRBV5-6 and TRBJ2-2; TRBD2 is a possible D gene (5 bases). Germline-derived CDR1 and CDR2 are SGHDT and YYEEEE. The CDR3 consists of 14 residues. Trimming cost V 1 base and J 4 bases, with 8 bases left between them. CDR3 sequence: CASSLSGVTGELFF. The CDR3 nucleotides read TGTGCCAGCAGCTTGAGCGGTGTCACCGGGGAGCTGTTTTTT.

The rearrangement links TRBV6-5 to TRBJ2-7; 7 bases are shared with TRBD1. In germline, CDR1 is MNHEY, CDR2 SVGAGI. V gave up 0 bases and J gave up 6 bases; unmatched junction bases: 8. The CDR3 has 15 residues. This CDR3 reads CASSYSTGPLAEQYF. The CDR3 DNA follows: TGTGCCAGCAGTTACTCGACAGGGCCATTGGCCGAGCAGTACTTC.

V is TRBV7-3 and J is TRBJ1-1, with TRBD1 as a possible D gene (5 bases). Germline lookup yields CDR1 SGHTA and CDR2 FQGTGA. The V gene lost 5 bases and the J gene lost 11 bases, with 18 bases spanning the gap. The CDR3 sequence is 13 residues long. For the CDR3, the DNA is TGTGCCAGCAGCAGCGCCGGGACGGTATCGGCTTTCTTT. This sequence encodes CASSSAGTVSAFF.

On this clone: This specimen includes other DNA sequences encoding the same CDR3. V usage is TRBV5-6 and J usage is TRBJ2-7, with 9 bases fitting TRBD2. Germline trimming cut 0 bases from V and 3 bases from J; bases unmatched to any gene: 4. This CDR3 comprises 15 residues. CDR1 is SGHDT, CDR2 YYEEEE, per germline. The DNA of the CDR3 is TGTGCCAGCAGCTTGGCCCTAGCGGGAATCTACGAGCAGTACTTC. Its translation: CASSLALAGIYEQYF.

The DNA of the CDR3 is TGTGCCAGCAGTGACGCCGGGACGACTAGGGGCTACACCTTC. This encodes CASSDAGTTRGYTF. The chain couples TRBV6-5 to TRBJ1-2, with D perhaps TRBD1 (5 bases). V lost 5 bases and J lost 8, with 18 bases in between. The CDR3 spans 14 residues. The V gene's germline CDR1 is MNHEY and CDR2 SVGAGI.

V is TRBV7-8 and J is TRBJ1-2; the D is unclear. This CDR3 has 18 amino acids. V was clipped by 0 bases and J by 4 bases, with 21 bases between them. Germline V gene sequence: CDR1 SGHVS, CDR2 FQNEAQ. CDR3 loop: CASSLALVGNPYIYGYTF. For the CDR3, the DNA is TGTGCCAGCAGCTTAGCTTTGGTGGGAAATCCTTACATCTATGGCTACACCTTC. Full variable domain (outside the CDR3, taken from reference TRBV7-8 and TRBJ1-2): GAGVSQSPRYKVAKRGQDVALRCDPISGHVSLFWYQQALGQGPEFLTYFQNEAQLDKSGLPSDRFFAERPEGSVSTLKIQRTQQEDSAVYLCASSLALVGNPYIYGYTFGSGTRLTVV.

V is TRBV4-1 and J is TRBJ2-1; D call uncertain. The CDR3 contains 15 residues. Trimming took off 0 bases at V and 6 bases at J, with 12 bases between the two ends. Per the germline V gene, CDR1 is MGHRA and CDR2 is YSYEKL. This CDR3 reads CASSQEVPYFNEQFF. For the CDR3, the DNA is TGCGCCAGCAGCCAAGAGGTCCCTTATTTCAATGAGCAGTTCTTC.

The chain joins TRBV7-9 to TRBJ2-1; D unclear. The V end was cut by 8 bases, the J end by 0 bases, with 14 bases between. CDR1 and CDR2 (germline): SEHNR, FQNEAQ (reference sequence). The CDR3 length is 15 residues. The CDR3 loop reads CASVKGPSSYNEQFF. The DNA for the CDR3 is TGTGCCAGCGTTAAAGGTCCTAGCTCCTACAATGAGCAGTTCTTC.

This clone was seen more than once but under ten times. V is TRBV5-6 and J is TRBJ1-5, with D hard to call. This CDR3 is built from 13 residues. Germline V gene data show CDR1 as SGHDT and CDR2 as YYEEEE. With 3 bases removed from V and 0 bases from J, the gap between germline ends came to 4 bases. CDR3 coding DNA: TGTGCCAGCAGCTCCTATAGCAATCAGCCCCAGCATTTT. Amino acids: CASSSYSNQPQHF. Variable domain in full (rest from reference TRBV5-6 and TRBJ1-5): DAGVTQSPTHLIKTRGQQVTLRCSPKSGHDTVSWYQQALGQGPQFIFQYYEEEERQRGNFPDRFSGHQFPNYSSELNVNALLLGDSALYLCASSSYSNQPQHFGDGTRLSIL.

The chain couples TRBV6-1 to TRBJ2-1; maybe TRBD1 (6 bases). The CDR3 consists of 16 residues. Germline CDR1 is MNHNS and CDR2 is SASEGT. V lost 4 bases and J lost 9, with 22 bases in between. The DNA for the CDR3 is TGTGCCAGCAGTGCTAACAGGGTTGGCCTACAAAGTGAGCAGTTCTTC. Translation: CASSANRVGLQSEQFF.

The chain has TRBV9 and TRBJ1-2, with D hard to call. This CDR3 has 16 amino acids. The V gene's germline CDR1 is SGDLS and CDR2 YYNGEE. V lost 1 base, J lost 0 bases, and 13 bases lay in between. The CDR3 region is CASSVSTDHSNYGYTF. Here the CDR3 DNA reads TGTGCCAGCAGCGTATCAACCGACCATTCTAACTATGGCTACACCTTC. Using reference TRBV9 and TRBJ1-2 for the parts outside the CDR3, the full variable domain is DSGVTQTPKHLITATGQRVTLRCSPRSGDLSVYWYQQSLDQGLQFLIQYYNGEERAKGNILERFSAQQFPDLHSELNLSSLELGDSALYFCASSVSTDHSNYGYTFGSGTRLTVV.

The chain carries TRBV15 and TRBJ1-1; a possible D gene is TRBD1 (5 bases). The V end lost 4 bases, the J end lost 4 bases, and 10 bases lay between the germline ends. This CDR3 comprises 13 residues. In germline, CDR1 is LNHNV, CDR2 YYDKDF (reference sequence). CDR3 sequence reads: CATSTQGSTEAFF. Written as DNA, the CDR3 is TGTGCCACCAGCACCCAGGGAAGCACTGAAGCTTTCTTT.

The V gene is TRBV25-1, the J gene TRBJ1-4, with D perhaps matching TRBD1 (5 bases). The CDR3 length is 12 residues. V was shortened by 8 bases and J by 11 bases, with 15 bases between the two germline ends. CDR1 MGHDK and CDR2 SYGVNS come from the germline V gene. CDR3 in amino acids: CASSQGWDKLFF. CDR3 nucleotides: TGTGCCAGCTCCCAGGGATGGGATAAACTGTTTTTT.

The J gene is TRBJ1-2, the V gene TRBV14; 11 nucleotides line up with TRBD1. The germline CDR1 and CDR2 sequences are SGHDN and FVKESK. The CDR3 has 15 residues. Unmatched junction bases numbered 8, after V lost 8 bases and J lost 3 bases. The CDR3 DNA reads TGTGCCAGCCCAAGGACAGGGGGCGAGGACTATGGCTACACCTTC. This sequence encodes CASPRTGGEDYGYTF.

The V call is TRBV5-6, the J call TRBJ2-7; D possibly matches TRBD1 or TRBD2 (7 bases each). The V and J ends lost 5 bases and 4 bases respectively, with 16 bases between them. Germline V gene sequence: CDR1 SGHDT, CDR2 YYEEEE. The CDR3 extends over 14 amino acids. The CDR3 spells CASSPDREGYEQYF. CDR3 bases: TGTGCCAGCAGTCCTGACAGGGAGGGGTACGAGCAGTACTTC.

This clone is a singleton in its sample. This chain connects TRBV10-3 to TRBJ2-3, with 9 bases lining up with TRBD1. The J segment lost 4 bases and the V segment lost 3 bases, leaving 11 bases of the junction unmatched. Germline-derived CDR1 and CDR2 are ENHRY and SYGVKD. CDR3 size: 17 residues. The CDR3 region is CAISDPGTGKVPDTQYF. In nucleotides, the CDR3 is TGTGCCATCAGTGACCCCGGGACAGGGAAGGTCCCAGATACGCAGTATTTT.

V usage is TRBV6-5 and J usage is TRBJ2-7; 10 nucleotides agree with TRBD1. The CDR3 covers 15 residues. After removal of 2 bases from V and 2 bases from J, the junction contained 3 bases not matched to a gene. From germline, CDR1 is MNHEY and CDR2 SVGAGI. In DNA, the CDR3 is TGTGCCAGCAGTTACGGGACAGGGGCGGCCTACGAGCAGTACTTC. Its translation is CASSYGTGAAYEQYF.

The rearrangement links TRBV30 to TRBJ2-7; unclear D gene. The CDR3 runs to 15 residues. Germline CDR1 and CDR2: GTSNPN and SVGIG (reference sequence). V was trimmed by 0 bases and J by 2 bases, leaving 14 bases between them. The CDR3 DNA follows: TGTGCCTGGAGTGTAGGGTCCTACACCCCCTACGAGCAGTACTTC. This gives the protein CAWSVGSYTPYEQYF.